This T cell receptor beta chain was captured by sequencing in a study of response to subunit inactivated influenza vaccine. Study-wide results and limits: Few additional T cells are recruited per seasonal influenza vaccination, authors suggested.

Regarding this clonotype: The antigen is not known.

MiXCR, applied by TCRdb to the RT-PCR reads, yields one record per CDR3 protein. The sample carries 500,000 to 600,000 distinct CDR3 sequences, roughly 12% recorded once. J was trimmed by 0 bases and V by 4 bases; bases with no gene match: 8. CDR1 and CDR2 from the germline V gene are SGHRS and YFSETQ. The CDR3 loop spans 18 amino acids. Here the sequenced sample was PBMCs from blood, taken on the day of vaccination. The receptor was isolated from a man in his fifties or sixties who received an inactivated influenza vaccine. J is TRBJ2-3 and V is TRBV5-1, with 13 bases identical to TRBD2. CDR3 amino acids: CASSPGLAGEKSTDTQYF. The CDR3 nucleotides are TGCGCCAGCAGCCCAGGACTAGCGGGGGAAAAAAGCACAGATACGCAGTATTTT.